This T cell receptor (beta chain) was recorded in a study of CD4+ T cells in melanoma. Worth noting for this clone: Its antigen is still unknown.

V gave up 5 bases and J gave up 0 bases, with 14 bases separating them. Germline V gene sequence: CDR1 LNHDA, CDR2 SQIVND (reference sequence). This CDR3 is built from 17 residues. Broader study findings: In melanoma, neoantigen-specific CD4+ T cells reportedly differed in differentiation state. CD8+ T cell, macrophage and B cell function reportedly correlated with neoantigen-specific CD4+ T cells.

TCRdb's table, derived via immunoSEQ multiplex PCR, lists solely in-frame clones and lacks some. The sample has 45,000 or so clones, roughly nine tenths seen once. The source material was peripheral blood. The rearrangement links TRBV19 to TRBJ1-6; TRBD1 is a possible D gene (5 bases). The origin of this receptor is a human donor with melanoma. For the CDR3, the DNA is TGTGCCAGTAGTGGGGACTCCAGGAGCTCCTATAATTCACCCCTCCACTTT. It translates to CASSGDSRSSYNSPLHF.